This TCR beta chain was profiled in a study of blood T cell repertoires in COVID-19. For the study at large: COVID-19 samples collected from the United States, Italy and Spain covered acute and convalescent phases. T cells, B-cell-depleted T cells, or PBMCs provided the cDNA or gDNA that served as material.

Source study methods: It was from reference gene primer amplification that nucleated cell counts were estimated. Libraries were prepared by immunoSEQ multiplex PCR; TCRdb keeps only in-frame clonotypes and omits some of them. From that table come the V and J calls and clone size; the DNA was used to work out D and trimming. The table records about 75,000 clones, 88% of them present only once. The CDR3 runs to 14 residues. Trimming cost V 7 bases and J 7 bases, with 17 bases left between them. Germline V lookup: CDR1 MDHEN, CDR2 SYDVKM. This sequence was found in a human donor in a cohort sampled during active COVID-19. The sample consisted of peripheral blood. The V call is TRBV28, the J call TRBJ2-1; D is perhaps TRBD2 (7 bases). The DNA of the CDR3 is TGTGCCAGCAAGGGAGGGGGGTCTTTGAATGAGCAGTTCTTC. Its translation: CASKGGGSLNEQFF.